This T cell receptor (beta chain) came from a study of T cells in Graves' hyperthyroidism and ophthalmopathy. Amplified regions were TCR beta CDR3 sequences from RNA transcripts. When the TCR CDR3 underwent first-round RT-PCR, the HTBI primer set was used. TCRdb re-called the multiplex PCR reads with MiXCR, one entry per CDR3 protein. Of a few hundred thousand distinct CDR3 sequences in the sample, less than 25% are singletons; the top ten hold approximately 25%. CDR3 length: 13 amino acids. Germline assignment: CDR1 SGHDT and CDR2 YYEEEE. Trimming at V came to 7 bases and at J to 3 bases, leaving 5 bases not matched to a gene.

Sequenced sample: blood. This rearrangement joins TRBV5-6 to TRBJ2-5; 8 nucleotides line up with TRBD2. The sequence derives from a man aged 18 to 29 with Graves' hyperthyroidism. CDR3 in amino acids: CASEGGGKETQYF. CDR3 DNA: TGTGCCAGCGAGGGCGGGGGGAAAGAGACCCAGTACTTC.